This entry features one T cell receptor (beta chain) sequence. Antigen specificity is unknown. Germline CDR1 and CDR2: SGDLS and YYNGEE. The V end lost 0 bases, the J end lost 14 bases, and 15 bases lay between the germline ends. CDR3 length equals 13 residues. The data were taken from a study of CD8+CD57+ T cells in acquired aplastic anemia. Study-wide background: Isolated CD4+ and CD8+ cells, once sorted, yielded DNA averaging roughly 3.2 ug. Read counts for CD4+ cells (from healthy donors) averaged about 11 million. Study observations and caveats: Any difference that existed in CD8+ Simpson's diversity between patients and controls was not significant.

CDR3 and TCR beta VDJ profiling relied on genomic DNA as the template. TCRdb recomputed calls from the reads with MiXCR, one row per CDR3 protein. The profile shows around 190,000 distinct CDR3 sequences, approximately 60% of them singletons. This rearrangement joins TRBV9 to TRBJ1-5, with D perhaps TRBD1 (6 bases). Sequencing was carried out using sorted CD4+, CD8+, or CD8+CD57+ T cells (not recorded which) from PBMCs. The TCR was taken from a human donor in good health. The DNA of the CDR3 is TGTGCCAGCAGCGTAGAGGGGGGTGGCTACGAGCATTTT. Translated: CASSVEGGGYEHF.